Listed here are 24 T cell receptor beta chains from one sample, sequenced in a study of T-cell reconstitution after alpha-beta-depleted transplantation in children. Preparing the TCRbeta library involved the use of unique molecular identifiers. TCRdb analysed the PCR reads with MiXCR anew, one entry per CDR3 protein. The top ten hold over 9.5% of the sample, which has a few hundred thousand distinct CDR3 sequences, about a quarter seen once. The input for sequencing was PBMCs, mostly from graft donor cells, taken 180 days after TCRalphabeta/CD19-depleted stem cell transplant. These receptors came from a male patient younger than 18 who had a stem cell transplant for acute lymphoblastic leukemia, so the T cells may come from the graft donor.

The V and J genes are TRBV20-1 and TRBJ2-3; 9 nucleotides match TRBD2. This CDR3 comprises 16 residues. After removal of 0 bases from V and 3 bases from J, the junction contained 7 bases not matched to a gene. Germline V gene sequence: CDR1 DFQATT, CDR2 SNEGSKA (reference sequence). Here the CDR3 DNA reads TGCAGTGCTAGAGATCAAGGGAGCGGGAGGACAGATACGCAGTATTTT. Its translation: CSARDQGSGRTDTQYF.

This clonotype was seen a handful of times. The rearrangement joins TRBV10-3 to TRBJ2-7, with 7 bases identical to TRBD1. Germline V gene data show CDR1 as ENHRY and CDR2 as SYGVKD. This CDR3 comprises 16 residues. V was clipped by 0 bases and J by 3 bases; unmatched bases: 8. The CDR3 spells CAISESDQAGGYEQYF. The CDR3 DNA sequence: TGTGCCATCAGTGAGTCCGACCAAGCAGGGGGCTACGAGCAGTACTTC.

This clonotype was seen more than once but under ten times. This sequence joins TRBV24-1 and TRBJ2-5, with D possibly being TRBD1 (5 bases). Germline V lookup: CDR1 KGHDR, CDR2 SFDVKD. V gave up 3 bases and J gave up 3 bases, with 7 bases separating them. CDR3 length: 13 residues. The CDR3 reads CATSDDREETQYF. Here the CDR3 DNA reads TGTGCCACCAGTGATGACAGAGAAGAGACCCAGTACTTC.

J is TRBJ2-2 and V is TRBV14; D possibly corresponds to TRBD2 (5 bases). Germline loops: CDR1 SGHDN, CDR2 FVKESK. With 0 bases removed from V and 2 bases from J, the gap between germline ends came to 13 bases. The CDR3 length is 17 residues. The CDR3 protein is CASSQEGSALNTGELFF. In DNA form, the CDR3 reads TGTGCCAGCAGCCAAGAAGGGAGTGCCCTTAACACCGGGGAGCTGTTTTTT.

The V gene is TRBV5-5, the J gene TRBJ2-4; D remains unclear. Trimming took off 2 bases at V and 1 base at J, with 7 bases between the two ends. Germline V gene data show CDR1 as SGHKS and CDR2 as YYEKEE (reference sequence). The length of the CDR3 is 14 residues. The CDR3 DNA is TGTGCCAGCAGCTTAGTTCAGGCCAAAAACATTCAGTACTTC. This translates into CASSLVQAKNIQYF.

This rearrangement joins TRBV27 to TRBJ1-1; 7 bases are a match to TRBD1. V was clipped by 5 bases and J by 5 bases; unmatched bases: 14. This CDR3 spans 16 amino acids. Germline V gives CDR1 MNHEY, CDR2 SMNVEV (reference sequence). This chain's CDR3 is CASSQYVLTGETEAFF. CDR3 nucleotide sequence: TGTGCCAGCAGTCAGTACGTACTTACAGGGGAGACTGAAGCTTTCTTT.

This clonotype was counted many times. V and J are TRBV29-1 and TRBJ2-5, with TRBD2 as a possible D gene (6 bases). The CDR3 runs to 14 residues. CDR1 SQVTM and CDR2 ANQGSEA come from the germline V gene. Between the trimmed V and J ends, which lost 2 bases and 4 bases, there was a span of 14 bases. In DNA, the CDR3 is TGCAGCGTTGAACCGGGGCGGAGGGCAGAGACCCAGTACTTC. Protein sequence: CSVEPGRRAETQYF. Together with reference TRBV29-1 and TRBJ2-5, the CDR3 gives the full variable domain: SAVISQKPSRDICQRGTSLTIQCQVDSQVTMMFWYRQQPGQSLTLIATANQGSEATYESGFVIDKFPISRPNLTFSTLTVSNMSPEDSSIYLCSVEPGRRAETQYFGPGTRLLVL.

This clonotype was observed a few times. V is TRBV5-1 and J is TRBJ1-1, with TRBD1 matching 8 bases. CDR1 and CDR2 (germline): SGHRS, YFSETQ. J gave up 1 base and V 4 bases, and 6 bases lay outside the gene matches. The CDR3 is 15 residues long. In nucleotides, the CDR3 is TGCGCCAGCAGCCCAGGGACAGGCGAGAACACTGAAGCTTTCTTT. Amino acid sequence: CASSPGTGENTEAFF.

Many counts were recorded for this clonotype. The CDR3 sequence is CASSPEGAHEKLFF. Written as DNA, the CDR3 is TGCGCCAGCAGCCCCGAGGGGGCTCATGAAAAACTGTTTTTT. The V call is TRBV5-1, the J call TRBJ1-4; 7 positions match TRBD1. V gave up 4 bases and J gave up 6 bases; unmatched junction bases: 6. The CDR3 loop spans 14 amino acids. Germline V gives CDR1 SGHRS, CDR2 YFSETQ.

This clonotype was found a few times. CDR3 region: CASSQSTSGLSDTQYF. The CDR3 DNA sequence: TGCGCCAGCAGCCAATCGACTAGTGGCCTCTCAGATACGCAGTATTTT. The chain has TRBV4-1 and TRBJ2-3; perhaps TRBD2 as D (6 bases). This CDR3 has 16 residues. V was shortened by 2 bases and J by 4 bases, with 16 bases between the two germline ends. Looked up from germline, CDR1 is MGHRA and CDR2 is YSYEKL.

This clonotype was counted only a few times. The chain combines TRBV27 with TRBJ2-7; D possibly corresponds to TRBD1 (5 bases). V shed 4 bases and J shed 4 bases, with 14 bases lying between them. In germline, CDR1 is MNHEY, CDR2 SMNVEV (reference sequence). The CDR3 consists of 14 residues. The CDR3 reads CASSSLDTLYEQYF. In DNA, the CDR3 is TGTGCCAGCAGTTCCTTGGACACCCTATACGAGCAGTACTTC.

The chain is built from TRBV21-1 and TRBJ2-7; whether TRBD2, the table's D call, matches the DNA was not checked. TRBV21-1 is a recognized pseudogene. The CDR3 extends over 15 amino acids. The CDR3 spells CASRGEMWARSEQYF. The DNA of the CDR3 is TGTGCCAGCAGAGGGGAGATGTGGGCCCGTAGCGAGCAGTACTTC.

V and J are TRBV28 and TRBJ2-4; 7 nucleotides line up with TRBD1. CDR3 size: 15 residues. V trimming: 6 bases; J trimming: 2 bases; junction bases outside the gene matches: 7. Germline loops: CDR1 MDHEN, CDR2 SYDVKM. The CDR3 spells CASSYRGRTKNIQYF. The CDR3 DNA sequence: TGTGCCAGCAGCTACAGGGGAAGGACCAAAAACATTCAGTACTTC. Together with reference TRBV28 and TRBJ2-4, the CDR3 gives the full variable domain: DVKVTQSSRYLVKRTGEKVFLECVQDMDHENMFWYRQDPGLGLRLIYFSYDVKMKEKGDIPEGYSVSREKKERFSLILESASTNQTSMYLCASSYRGRTKNIQYFGAGTRLSVL.

This sequence joins TRBV5-6 and TRBJ2-7, with a possible D match to TRBD1 (5 bases). Germline V gene lookup returns CDR1 SGHDT and CDR2 YYEEEE. V was trimmed by 3 bases and J by 2 bases, leaving 12 bases between them. CDR3 length: 14 residues. Here the CDR3 DNA reads TGTGCCAGCAGCTGGGGCCGGAATGCCTACGAGCAGTACTTC. Its protein product is CASSWGRNAYEQYF.

The gene calls are TRBV11-2 and TRBJ1-5; TRBD1 matches at 7 bases. CDR1 SGHAT and CDR2 FQNNGV come from the germline V gene. The CDR3 totals 17 residues. The V and J ends lost 0 bases and 11 bases, in that order; junction bases with no gene match: 16. The CDR3 coding sequence is TGTGCCAGCAGCTTAGAAGGGGGCGGATGGACCTCGCCGACCCAGCATTTT. This codes for CASSLEGGGWTSPTQHF. Drawing the rest from reference TRBV11-2 and TRBJ1-5, the complete variable domain is EAGVAQSPRYKIIEKRQSVAFWCNPISGHATLYWYQQILGQGPKLLIQFQNNGVVDDSQLPKDRFSAERLKGVDSTLKIQPAKLEDSAVYLCASSLEGGGWTSPTQHFGDGTRLSIL.

The table lists this clonotype with a few counts. This sequence joins TRBV20-1 and TRBJ1-5; no definite D call. Germline V gives CDR1 DFQATT, CDR2 SNEGSKA (reference sequence). The V end lost 2 bases, the J end lost 1 base, and 9 bases lay between the germline ends. The CDR3 runs 14 residues. CDR3 region: CSARYSASNQPQHF. CDR3 coding DNA: TGCAGTGCTAGATATTCAGCGAGCAATCAGCCCCAGCATTTT.

The chain combines TRBV7-6 with TRBJ2-3, with TRBD2 as a possible D gene (6 bases). Trimming stripped 3 bases from V and 0 bases from J, with 19 bases between. Germline lookup yields CDR1 SGHVS and CDR2 FNYEAQ. CDR3 length: 18 amino acids. The CDR3 coding sequence is TGTGCCAGCAGCTTGTTGGTAGCGGAGACGACTAGCACAGATACGCAGTATTTT. Encoded protein: CASSLLVAETTSTDTQYF.

This clonotype occurred a few times. This chain joins TRBV12-3 or TRBV12-4 and TRBJ1-4; 7 nucleotides align to TRBD1. V shed 6 bases and J 7 bases; nucleotides not matched to a gene: 8. The CDR3 is 14 amino acids. CDR3 in DNA: TGTGCCAGCAGATCGACAGGGTATCGTGAAAAACTGTTTTTT. This encodes CASRSTGYREKLFF.

V is TRBV5-1 and J is TRBJ2-3; 9 nucleotides align to TRBD2. The germline V gene encodes CDR1 SGHRS and CDR2 YFSETQ. J was trimmed by 5 bases and V by 3 bases; bases with no gene match: 7. The CDR3 extends over 15 amino acids. As DNA, the CDR3 is TGCGCCAGCAGCTCTAGCGGGACGGCGGGAGATACGCAGTATTTT. Translation: CASSSSGTAGDTQYF. The full variable domain, completed using reference TRBV5-1 and TRBJ2-3, is KAGVTQTPRYLIKTRGQQVTLSCSPISGHRSVSWYQQTPGQGLQFLFEYFSETQRNKGNFPGRFSGRQFSNSRSEMNVSTLELGDSALYLCASSSSGTAGDTQYFGPGTRLTVL.

This clonotype turned up a few times. The chain uses TRBV27 and TRBJ1-6, with D possibly matching TRBD1 (5 bases). The CDR3 covers 18 residues. V gave up 1 base and J gave up 4 bases, with 17 bases separating them. Germline-derived CDR1 and CDR2 are MNHEY and SMNVEV (reference sequence). The CDR3 DNA follows: TGTGCCAGCAGTTTATTAGTAGGAGGGGATAATTATAATTCACCCCTCCACTTT. It encodes CASSLLVGGDNYNSPLHF.

This clonotype was recorded a few times. The rearrangement links TRBV4-1 to TRBJ2-1; the match to TRBD2 covers 14 bases. Per germline, CDR1 MGHRA and CDR2 YSYEKL. CDR3 length: 17 amino acids. Unmatched junction bases numbered 13, after V lost 0 bases and J lost 15 bases. The CDR3 protein is CASSQEKAGLAGVSSFF. Here the CDR3 DNA reads TGCGCCAGCAGCCAAGAAAAAGCGGGACTAGCGGGAGTTAGTTCGTTCTTC.

V is TRBV5-4 and J is TRBJ1-2, with D unclear. V was shortened by 1 base and J by 2 bases, with 15 bases between the two germline ends. Looked up from germline, CDR1 is SGHNT and CDR2 is YYREEE (reference sequence). There are 16 residues in the CDR3. The CDR3 DNA reads as TGTGCCAGCAGCTTGTTATTCGAGGGTCCGAACTATGGCTACACCTTC. Its protein is CASSLLFEGPNYGYTF.

V is TRBV23-1 and J is TRBJ2-1; 11 bases agree with TRBD2. TRBV23-1 is annotated as an ORF whose role is uncertain. This CDR3 spans 22 amino acids. After removal of 7 bases from V and 4 bases from J, the junction contained 27 bases not matched to a gene. The CDR3 DNA reads as TGCGCCAGCACCTTCTCCCTCCCTTTAAGGTTGGGTAGCGGGAGGGTTTACAATGAGCAGTTCTTC. It yields the protein CASTFSLPLRLGSGRVYNEQFF.

The genes are TRBV27 and TRBJ1-3; a possible D gene is TRBD1 (6 bases). With 5 bases removed from V and 0 bases from J, the gap between germline ends came to 23 bases. This CDR3 spans 19 amino acids. Germline V gene lookup returns CDR1 MNHEY and CDR2 SMNVEV (reference sequence). The CDR3 protein is CASSDRPLRGWGSGNTIYF. The CDR3 bases are TGTGCCAGCAGTGACAGGCCCCTTCGGGGATGGGGCTCTGGAAACACCATATATTTT.